This T cell receptor (beta chain) was obtained from a study of shared clonotypes between healthy human individuals. Across the study: Donors were two women and three men aged 18 to 49.

About this clone itself: Its antigen is unidentified.

Sequenced by immunoSEQ multiplex PCR; TCRdb stores in-frame clones only, minus some. The sample includes some 2,500,000 clones, about nine tenths of them seen just once. Per germline, CDR1 MNHEY and CDR2 SMNVEV (reference sequence). Trimming pared 5 bases from V and 6 bases from J, leaving 17 bases between. CDR3 length equals 14 residues. All donors were healthy HIV-negative adults lacking recent acute infections or vaccinations. Whole-study findings and limits: Non-shared clonotypes displayed generation probabilities falling below those of clonotypes present in all four donors.

The specimen sequenced was naive CD4+ T cells from PBMCs. Subset specified: CD45RA+ positively selected. V is TRBV27 and J is TRBJ2-7; TRBD1 might be the D (6 bases). The sequence derives from a man in his late teens or twenties in good health. Some clones in this sample may be carry-over from other donors' samples. This CDR3 reads CASSNRVRSGEQYF. DNA for the CDR3: TGTGCCAGCAGTAACAGGGTGAGGTCTGGCGAGCAGTACTTC.